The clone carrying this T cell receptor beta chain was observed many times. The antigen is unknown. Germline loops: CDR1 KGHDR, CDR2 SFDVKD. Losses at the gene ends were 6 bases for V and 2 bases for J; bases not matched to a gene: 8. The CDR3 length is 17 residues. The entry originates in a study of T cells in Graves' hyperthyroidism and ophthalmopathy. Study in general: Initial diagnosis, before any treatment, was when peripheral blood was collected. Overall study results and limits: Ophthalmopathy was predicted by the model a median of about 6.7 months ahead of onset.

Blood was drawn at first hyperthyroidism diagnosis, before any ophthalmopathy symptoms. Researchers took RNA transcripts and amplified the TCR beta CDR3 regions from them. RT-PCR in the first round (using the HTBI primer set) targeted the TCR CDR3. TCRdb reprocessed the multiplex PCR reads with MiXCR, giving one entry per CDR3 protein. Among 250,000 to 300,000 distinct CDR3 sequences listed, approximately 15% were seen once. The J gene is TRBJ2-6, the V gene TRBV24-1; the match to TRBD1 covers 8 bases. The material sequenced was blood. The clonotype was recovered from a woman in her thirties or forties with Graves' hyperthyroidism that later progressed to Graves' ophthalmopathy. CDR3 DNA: TGTGCCACCAGTAAAGTAGGACAGGGTGCTGGGGCCAACGTCCTGACTTTC. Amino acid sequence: CATSKVGQGAGANVLTF.